The TCR beta chain under discussion was sequenced for a study of long-term antiretroviral therapy in people with HIV. Study observations and caveats: The study collected no data on ART adherence, viral resistance or therapy changes.

Comment on this clone: Its antigen is currently unknown.

Germline assignment: CDR1 SGHDT and CDR2 YYEEEE. With V trimmed by 2 bases and J by 3 bases, 2 bases remained unmatched. The CDR3 loop spans 14 amino acids. Without exception, participants with HIV were treated in the United States. Researchers report immunoSEQ v3.0 was run at survey level. Samples were sequenced targeting roughly 35,000-50,000 T-cell genomes each. Clones were sequenced by immunoSEQ multiplex PCR, and TCRdb holds only the in-frame ones, with some missing. The sample has nearly 50,000 clones, roughly four fifths seen once. The genes are TRBV5-6 and TRBJ1-2, with 9 bases aligning to TRBD1. The sequencing used unsorted PBMCs, collected 0.8 years after starting antiretroviral therapy. This clonotype was obtained from a woman aged 18 to 35 with HIV. The CDR3 is CASSFRDRDYGYTF. As DNA, the CDR3 is TGTGCCAGCAGCTTTAGGGACAGGGACTATGGCTACACCTTC. Full variable domain (remainder filled in from reference TRBV5-6 and TRBJ1-2): DAGVTQSPTHLIKTRGQQVTLRCSPKSGHDTVSWYQQALGQGPQFIFQYYEEEERQRGNFPDRFSGHQFPNYSSELNVNALLLGDSALYLCASSFRDRDYGYTFGSGTRLTVV.